Listed below are T cell receptor beta chains from one sample, sequenced in a study of blood T cell repertoires in COVID-19. The assay was immunoSEQ multiplex PCR, and TCRdb's table has in-frame clones only and misses some. The table shows about 200,000 clones, with around 85% occurring only once. The material sequenced was peripheral blood. The receptors come from a woman in her seventies with acute or convalescent COVID-19. CDR3s include the opening cysteine and the closing phenylalanine or tryptophan. D genes are given only for firm matches. Only some rows state a clone size, as once, few, many or a class for expanded clones.

>.|TRBV6-7|TRBJ1-5|TRBD1
CASSPGDRGLYSNQPQHF
TGTGCCAGCAGTCCCGGGGACAGGGGCCTTTATAGCAATCAGCCCCAGCATTTT
>.|TRBV7-9|TRBJ2-3|TRBD2
CASSLRAGGMATDTQYF
TGTGCCAGCAGCCTACGTGCGGGGGGGATGGCAACAGATACGCAGTATTTT
>.|TRBV3-1/TRBV3-2|TRBJ1-1|.
CASSQERGGVMNTEAFF
TGTGCCAGCAGCCAAGAAAGAGGGGGGGTAATGAACACTGAAGCTTTCTTT
>.|TRBV4-1|TRBJ2-7|TRBD1
CASSQGTGPPYEQYF
TGCGCCAGCAGCCAGGGGACAGGGCCCCCCTACGAGCAGTACTTC
>.|TRBV12-3/TRBV12-4|TRBJ1-2|TRBD1
CASSPGQAYTF
TGTGCCAGCAGTCCCGGACAGGCCTACACCTTC
>few|TRBV27|TRBJ1-2|TRBD1
CASSSTPTGGGYTF
TGTGCCAGCAGTTCCACCCCGACAGGGGGTGGCTACACCTTC
>.|TRBV6-6|TRBJ1-5|.
CASSYEEGQPQHF
TGTGCCAGCAGTTACGAGGAGGGACAGCCCCAGCATTTT
>.|TRBV29-1|TRBJ1-1|TRBD1
CSPRGPGGEAFF
TGCAGCCCCAGGGGCCCAGGGGGCGAAGCTTTCTTT
>.|TRBV7-2|TRBJ2-5|.
CASSLKRQETQYF
TGTGCCAGCAGCTTAAAGCGGCAAGAGACCCAGTACTTC
>.|TRBV7-9|TRBJ2-7|TRBD1
CASSQGTGPYEQYF
TGTGCCAGCAGCCAGGGGACAGGTCCCTACGAGCAGTACTTC
>.|TRBV28|TRBJ1-3|TRBD1
CASSSTARQGKNTIYF
TGTGCCAGCAGTTCCACCGCGCGACAGGGAAAAAACACCATATATTTT
>.|TRBV7-8|TRBJ1-1|.
CASSFPGGARMNTEAFF
TGTGCCAGCAGCTTTCCGGGCGGGGCGAGGATGAACACTGAAGCTTTCTTT
>.|TRBV6-5|TRBJ2-7|.
CASSYLHRAERGEQYF
TGTGCCAGCAGTTACCTTCACAGGGCCGAAAGGGGCGAGCAGTACTTC
>.|TRBV11-2|TRBJ2-6|TRBD1
CASSLGDRISGANVLTF
TGTGCCAGCAGCTTAGGGGACAGGATTTCTGGGGCCAACGTCCTGACTTTC
>.|TRBV20-1|TRBJ2-7|.
CSASLPGYYEQYF
TGCAGTGCTAGTCTTCCGGGGTACTACGAGCAGTACTTC
>.|TRBV9|TRBJ2-5|.
CASSVPGVETQYF
TGTGCCAGCAGCGTTCCGGGAGTCGAGACCCAGTACTTC
>.|TRBV5-5|TRBJ1-2|.
CASSLAGLYGYTF
TGTGCCAGCAGCTTGGCCGGGTTATATGGCTACACCTTC
>.|TRBV6-5|TRBJ1-6|.
CASSYGQVSNSPLHF
TGTGCCAGCAGTTACGGGCAAGTTAGTAATTCACCCCTCCACTTT
>once|TRBV7-9|TRBJ2-3|.
CASSLGATDTQYF
TGTGCCAGCAGCTTGGGGGCCACAGATACGCAGTATTTT
>.|TRBV7-9|TRBJ1-6|.
CASSSTGSSYNSPLHF
TGTGCCAGCAGCTCCACAGGGAGCTCCTATAATTCACCCCTCCACTTT
>.|TRBV27|TRBJ1-6|TRBD1
CASSYQKRTGSGSPLHF
TGTGCCAGCAGCTACCAAAAGAGGACAGGGTCGGGTTCACCCCTCCACTTT
>.|TRBV2|TRBJ2-3|.
CASAKDSPGTDTQYF
TGTGCCAGCGCCAAGGACTCCCCGGGCACAGATACGCAGTATTTT
>.|TRBV28|TRBJ2-7|TRBD2
CASSQLAGVHEQYF
TGTGCCAGCAGCCAACTAGCGGGAGTACACGAGCAGTACTTC
>.|TRBV4-1|TRBJ2-1|TRBD1
CASSLWTGMNEQFF
TGCGCCAGCAGCCTATGGACAGGGATGAATGAGCAGTTCTTC
>.|TRBV2|TRBJ2-7|.
CASTLFAGQAYEQYF
TGTGCCAGCACCCTTTTCGCGGGCCAGGCCTACGAGCAGTACTTC
>.|TRBV2|TRBJ2-2|.
CASSPGLGAGELFF
TGTGCCAGCAGCCCCGGACTTGGGGCCGGGGAGCTGTTTTTT
>.|TRBV5-5|TRBJ1-1|.
CASSLVWPGAEAFF
TGTGCCAGCAGCTTGGTATGGCCAGGGGCTGAAGCTTTCTTT
>.|TRBV7-9|TRBJ2-4|.
CASSLLTLGIQYF
TGTGCCAGCAGCTTGCTGACTCTTGGCATTCAGTACTTC
>.|TRBV15|TRBJ1-5|TRBD1
CATSLSGGGQPQHF
TGTGCCACCAGCCTTTCAGGGGGCGGTCAGCCCCAGCATTTT
>.|TRBV4-2|TRBJ1-1|.
CASSQWGGNTEAFF
TGTGCCAGCAGCCAATGGGGGGGGAACACTGAAGCTTTCTTT
>.|TRBV10-1|TRBJ2-5|TRBD2
CASRASGTETQYF
TGCGCCAGCAGGGCGAGCGGGACGGAGACCCAGTACTTC
>few|TRBV12-5|TRBJ2-1|.
CASGLYTEQFF
TGTGCTAGTGGTTTGTACACTGAGCAGTTCTTC
>once|TRBV10-3|TRBJ2-7|.
CATTPGDEQYF
TGTGCCACTACTCCAGGGGACGAGCAGTACTTC
>.|TRBV10-1|TRBJ1-5|.
CASSEDRNQPQHF
TGCGCCAGCAGTGAGGACAGAAATCAGCCCCAGCATTTT
>once|TRBV6-5|TRBJ2-2|TRBD1
CASSTGVRTGELFF
TGTGCCAGCAGTACAGGGGTCCGGACCGGGGAGCTGTTTTTT
>few|TRBV21-1|TRBJ1-3|.
CATFGTSGNTIYF
TGTGCCACCTTCGGTACCTCTGGAAACACCATATATTTT
>once|TRBV3-1/TRBV3-2|TRBJ1-6|TRBD1
CASTRGQNSPLHF
TGTGCCAGCACCAGGGGACAGAATTCACCCCTCCACTTT
>once|TRBV7-2|TRBJ1-1|.
CASSLRFGDTEAFF
TGTGCCAGCAGCTTACGCTTCGGGGACACTGAAGCTTTCTTT
>.|TRBV7-2|TRBJ2-2|.
CASSRDRLNTGELFF
TGTGCCAGCAGCCGCGACAGGCTCAACACCGGGGAGCTGTTTTTT
>.|TRBV6-2/TRBV6-3|TRBJ2-1|.
CASSGGTSYNEQFF
TGTGCCAGCAGCGGAGGGACCTCCTACAATGAGCAGTTCTTC
>.|TRBV10-1|TRBJ2-2|.
CASSPSMSGGELFF
TGCGCCAGCTCGCCGAGTATGTCAGGCGGGGAGCTGTTTTTT
>.|TRBV11-3|TRBJ2-5|TRBD2
CASGYSGKETQYF
TGTGCCAGCGGGTATAGCGGGAAAGAGACCCAGTACTTC
>few|TRBV7-3|TRBJ1-4|.
CASSHPGGCEKLFF
TGTGCCAGCAGCCACCCAGGTGGGTGTGAAAAACTGTTTTTT
>once|TRBV24-1|TRBJ2-7|.
CATSDDSDEQYF
TGTGCCACCAGTGATGACAGCGACGAGCAGTACTTC
>.|TRBV28|TRBJ2-1|.
CASSPRYNEQFF
TGTGCCAGCAGTCCTCGCTACAATGAGCAGTTCTTC
>.|TRBV5-6|TRBJ1-2|.
CASSPAPNYGYTF
TGTGCCAGCAGCCCAGCGCCGAACTATGGCTACACCTTC
>.|TRBV12-3/TRBV12-4|TRBJ1-6|.
CASSYAGVTLHF
TGTGCCAGCAGTTATGCGGGCGTAACCCTCCACTTT
>.|TRBV5-1|TRBJ2-3|TRBD2
CASSLAIAGSSTDTQYF
TGCGCCAGCAGCTTGGCCATAGCGGGGTCTAGCACAGATACGCAGTATTTT
>.|TRBV5-4|TRBJ2-7|TRBD2
CASSPGGGGGIYEQYF
TGTGCCAGCAGCCCTGGCGGGGGGGGCGGAATCTACGAGCAGTACTTC
>once|TRBV5-1|TRBJ1-2|TRBD1
CASSSLGQGKGYTF
TGCGCCAGCAGCTCCCTAGGACAGGGCAAAGGCTACACCTTC
>.|TRBV5-4|TRBJ1-4|TRBD1
CASSSADRGLREKLFF
TGTGCCAGCAGCTCCGCGGACAGGGGGTTGCGGGAAAAACTGTTTTTT
>once|TRBV3-1/TRBV3-2|TRBJ2-1|.
CASSLQAINEQFF
TGTGCCAGCAGCCTCCAGGCTATCAATGAGCAGTTCTTC
>once|TRBV4-1|TRBJ2-1|TRBD2
CASSQSRTSDYNEQFF
TGCGCCAGCAGCCAATCAAGGACTAGCGACTACAATGAGCAGTTCTTC
>.|TRBV11-3|TRBJ2-7|.
CASSLGASRSYEQYF
TGTGCCAGCAGCTTAGGAGCTAGCCGCTCCTACGAGCAGTACTTC
>.|TRBV5-4|TRBJ1-5|.
CASSSPNQPQHF
TGTGCCAGCAGCTCTCCCAATCAGCCCCAGCATTTT
>.|TRBV29-1|TRBJ2-2|.
CSVEGPRRTGELFF
TGCAGCGTTGAGGGGCCACGCCGGACCGGGGAGCTGTTTTTT
>.|TRBV7-9|TRBJ2-1|TRBD2
CASSLLRGGLINEQFF
TGTGCCAGCAGCCTACTGCGGGGGGGGCTGATTAATGAGCAGTTCTTC
>once|TRBV3-1/TRBV3-2|TRBJ1-3|.
CASSQAAGSGNTIYF
TGTGCCAGCAGCCAAGCCGCAGGGTCTGGAAACACCATATATTTT
>.|TRBV6-5|TRBJ1-1|.
CASSYGREGEAFF
TGTGCCAGCAGTTACGGGAGGGAAGGAGAAGCTTTCTTT